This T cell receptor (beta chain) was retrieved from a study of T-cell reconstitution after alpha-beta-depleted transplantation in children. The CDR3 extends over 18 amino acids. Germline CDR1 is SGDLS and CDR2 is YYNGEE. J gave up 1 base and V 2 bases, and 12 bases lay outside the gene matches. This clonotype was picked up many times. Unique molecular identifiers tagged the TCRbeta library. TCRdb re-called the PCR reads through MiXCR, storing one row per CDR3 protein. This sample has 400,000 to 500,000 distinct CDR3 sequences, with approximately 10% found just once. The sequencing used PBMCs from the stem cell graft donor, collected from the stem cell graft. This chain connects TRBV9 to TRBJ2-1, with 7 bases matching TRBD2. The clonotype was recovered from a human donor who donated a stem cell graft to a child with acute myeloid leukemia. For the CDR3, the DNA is TGTGCCAGCAGCGTTCTGGGCGGGAGCGGGGCTTCCTACAATGAGCAGTTCTTC. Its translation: CASSVLGGSGASYNEQFF.